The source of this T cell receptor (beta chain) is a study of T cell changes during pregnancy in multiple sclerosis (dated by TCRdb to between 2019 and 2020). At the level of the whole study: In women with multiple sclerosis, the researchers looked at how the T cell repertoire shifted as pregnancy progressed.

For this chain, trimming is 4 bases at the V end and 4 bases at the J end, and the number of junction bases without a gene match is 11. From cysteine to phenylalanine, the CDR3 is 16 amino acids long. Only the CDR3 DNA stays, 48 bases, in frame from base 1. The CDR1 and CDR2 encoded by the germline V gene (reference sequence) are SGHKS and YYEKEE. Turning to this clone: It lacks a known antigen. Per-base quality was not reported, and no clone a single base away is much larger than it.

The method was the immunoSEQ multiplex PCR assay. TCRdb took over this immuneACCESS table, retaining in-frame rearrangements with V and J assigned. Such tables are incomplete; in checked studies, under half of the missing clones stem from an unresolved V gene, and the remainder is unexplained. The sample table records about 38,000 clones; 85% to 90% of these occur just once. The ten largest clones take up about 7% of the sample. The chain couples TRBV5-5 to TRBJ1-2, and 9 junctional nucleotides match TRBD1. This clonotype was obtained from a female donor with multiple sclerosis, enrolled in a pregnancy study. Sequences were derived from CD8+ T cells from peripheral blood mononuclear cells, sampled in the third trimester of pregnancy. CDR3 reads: CASSANKGQGSYGYTF. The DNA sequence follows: TGTGCCAGCAGCGCCAACAAAGGACAGGGGAGCTATGGCTACACCTTC. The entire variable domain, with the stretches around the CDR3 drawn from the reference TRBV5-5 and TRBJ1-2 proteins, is DAGVTQSPTHLIKTRGQQVTLRCSPISGHKSVSWYQQVLGQGPQFIFQYYEKEERGRGNFPDRFSARQFPNYSSELNVNALLLGDSALYLCASSANKGQGSYGYTFGSGTRLTVV.